The 3 T cell receptor beta chains presented below share a single source sample, sequenced in a study of OX40 agonist ivuxolimab in advanced cancers. Generated by immunoSEQ multiplex PCR, the TCRdb table keeps only in-frame clones and is missing some. The table lists about 66,000 clones, roughly nine tenths of them singletons, with roughly 0.7% in the top ten. Source: CD4+ or CD8+ T cells sorted from blood, taken in a trial of the OX40 agonist ivuxolimab. The source of these receptors is an adult with an advanced solid tumor such as melanoma, head and neck, liver or kidney cancer.

This clone was counted between two and nine times. This chain uses TRBV7-6 with TRBJ1-1, with D maybe TRBD1 (6 bases). The V and J ends lost 1 base and 1 base respectively, with 10 bases between them. The length of the CDR3 is 15 residues. Germline-derived CDR1 and CDR2 are SGHVS and FNYEAQ. This CDR3 reads CASSLGTGPNTEAFF. The CDR3 bases are TGTGCCAGCAGCTTAGGTACAGGGCCGAACACTGAAGCTTTCTTT.

The J gene is TRBJ2-5, the V gene TRBV7-3; D not certain. CDR3 size: 13 residues. In germline, CDR1 is SGHTA, CDR2 FQGTGA. V lost 1 base and J lost 2, with 5 bases in between. CDR3 bases: TGTGCCAGCAGCTTAAGAGTTCAAGAGACCCAGTACTTC. This gives the protein CASSLRVQETQYF.

The chain has TRBV28 and TRBJ2-3, with D perhaps TRBD1 or TRBD2 (7 bases each). V was pared by 8 bases and J by 3 bases, with 18 bases between. Germline V gene sequence: CDR1 MDHEN, CDR2 SYDVKM. The CDR3 spans 15 residues. This chain's CDR3 is CASRGPGGGTDTQYF. The CDR3 DNA reads TGTGCCAGCCGAGGCCCAGGGGGGGGGACAGATACGCAGTATTTT.